The present T cell receptor beta chain was sequenced within a study of OX40 agonist ivuxolimab in advanced cancers. For the study at large: The patients got ivuxolimab, which is an agonistic anti-OX40 (CD134) antibody. The group had a mean age of about 64 years, ranged from about 23 to 85, and was 80% to 90% male.

Remarks on this clone: What it recognizes is unknown.

The germline V gene encodes CDR1 MNHNS and CDR2 SASEGT. The CDR3 contains 15 residues. Trimming removed 4 bases from V and 1 base from J, with 12 bases in between. Clones were sequenced by immunoSEQ multiplex PCR, and TCRdb holds only the in-frame ones, with some missing. The sample yields around 58,000 clones, approximately 86% seen once. Study-wide results and limits: Among expanded peripheral T cells, antigen specificity went undetermined.

The sequence was obtained from an adult with an advanced solid tumor such as melanoma, head and neck, liver or kidney cancer. V and J are TRBV6-1 and TRBJ2-3; the D gene is possibly TRBD1 (6 bases). This sample comprised CD4+ or CD8+ T cells sorted from blood, obtained in a trial of the OX40 agonist ivuxolimab. The CDR3 DNA follows: TGTGCCAGCAGTGTCGGGACACTCGGCACAGATACGCAGTATTTT. Amino acids: CASSVGTLGTDTQYF.